The 27 T cell receptor beta chains given below trace back to one sample, sequenced in a study of a mutant IDH1 vaccine in newly diagnosed glioma. Time point described: week 47, end of study. Each dose of the vaccine consisted of 300 ug of mutant IDH1 20-mer peptide, with topical imiquimod. The antigens of these receptors remain unknown. Here immunoSEQ multiplex PCR was the method, and the copy in TCRdb shows in-frame clones only, minus some. The sample has some 60,000 clones, over 80% seen once; the top ten hold around 4%. Sample: PBMCs, taken from a glioma patient whose treatment included an IDH1 peptide vaccine. The source is a young man with glioma.

The chain uses TRBV5-1 and TRBJ2-5, with TRBD2 identical over 15 bases. The CDR3 spans 17 residues. J gave up 4 bases and V 3 bases, and 7 bases lay outside the gene matches. Germline CDR1 reads SGHRS; CDR2 reads YFSETQ. The CDR3 bases are TGCGCCAGCAGCTCCGGGACTAGCGGGGGGATCGGAGAGACCCAGTACTTC. Its translation: CASSSGTSGGIGETQYF.

The chain joins TRBV4-1 to TRBJ1-2, with a weak D call TRBD1 (6 bases). CDR1 and CDR2 (germline): MGHRA, YSYEKL. The CDR3 contains 16 residues. Trimming took 3 bases from V and 0 from J, leaving 14 bases between them. DNA for the CDR3: TGCGCCAGCAGCCACCCGAGGACAGCGACTAACTATGGCTACACCTTC. This gives the protein CASSHPRTATNYGYTF.

This chain links TRBV5-1 with TRBJ2-7; weak D call: TRBD1 (6 bases). The CDR3 has 15 amino acids. Trimming left V 3 bases short and J 5 bases short, with 18 bases between. Per the germline V gene, CDR1 is SGHRS and CDR2 is YFSETQ. The CDR3 DNA sequence: TGCGCCAGCAGCTCCAATCAGGGGCTGAAGAACGAGCAGTACTTC. Its translation: CASSSNQGLKNEQYF.

V and J are TRBV5-1 and TRBJ2-2; TRBD1 matches at 8 bases. The CDR3 has 17 amino acids. V trimming: 0 bases; J trimming: 5 bases; junction bases outside the gene matches: 9. CDR1 and CDR2 from the germline V gene are SGHRS and YFSETQ. CDR3 sequence reads: CASSLASGTGYTGELFF. CDR3 DNA sequence: TGCGCCAGCAGCTTGGCCTCCGGGACAGGCTATACCGGGGAGCTGTTTTTT.

The chain links TRBV15 to TRBJ2-1, with 10 positions matching TRBD2. Unmatched junction bases numbered 12, after V lost 1 base and J lost 0 bases. This CDR3 is 20 amino acids long. Germline V gene sequence: CDR1 LNHNV, CDR2 YYDKDF (reference sequence). This CDR3 reads CATSRARGLAGASSYNEQFF. In nucleotides, the CDR3 is TGTGCCACCAGCAGAGCTCGTGGGCTAGCGGGGGCCAGCTCCTACAATGAGCAGTTCTTC. The whole variable domain, remainder taken from reference TRBV15 and TRBJ2-1, is DAMVIQNPRYQVTQFGKPVTLSCSQTLNHNVMYWYQQKSSQAPKLLFHYYDKDFNNEADTPDNFQSRRPNTSFCFLDIRSPGLGDTAMYLCATSRARGLAGASSYNEQFFGPGTRLTVL.

In this sample, this clone turned up once. The V call is TRBV15, the J call TRBJ1-2, with D hard to call. The CDR3 consists of 13 residues. Deletions cut 0 bases from V and 4 bases from J, with 6 bases between. Germline loops: CDR1 LNHNV, CDR2 YYDKDF (reference sequence). The CDR3 DNA sequence: TGTGCCACCAGCAGAGAGGTGGGCTATGGCTACACCTTC. Translation gives CATSREVGYGYTF.

This clone occurred a few times. The rearrangement uses TRBV19 and TRBJ1-6; possibly TRBD1 for D (5 bases). The CDR3 has 15 amino acids. Germline loops: CDR1 LNHDA, CDR2 SQIVND (reference sequence). The germline V and J ends were trimmed by 3 bases and 6 bases, with 12 bases remaining between them. CDR3 sequence: CASSIVGASNSPLHF. The CDR3 DNA is TGTGCCAGTAGTATTGTCGGGGCGAGTAATTCACCCCTCCACTTT.

The chain combines TRBV2 with TRBJ2-5; D unclear. The CDR3 extends over 13 amino acids. V dropped 4 bases and J dropped 1 base, with 7 bases sitting between them. Germline CDR1 and CDR2: SNHLY and FYNNEI. CDR3 nucleotide sequence: TGTGCCAGCAGTGCTATATCCCAAGAGACCCAGTACTTC. This gives the protein CASSAISQETQYF.

V and J are TRBV5-1 and TRBJ2-4, with 7 nucleotides matching TRBD1. CDR3 size: 19 residues. The germline gives CDR1 SGHRS, CDR2 YFSETQ. V trimming: 2 bases; J trimming: 0 bases; junction bases outside the gene matches: 14. The CDR3 here is CASSLTGTAISVAKNIQYF. The CDR3 DNA reads as TGCGCCAGCAGCTTAACCGGGACAGCAATATCGGTAGCCAAAAACATTCAGTACTTC.

The chain couples TRBV28 to TRBJ1-2; 9 bases align to TRBD1. Germline trimming cut 6 bases from V and 4 bases from J; bases unmatched to any gene: 6. Germline V lookup: CDR1 MDHEN, CDR2 SYDVKM. The CDR3 runs 14 residues. This CDR3 reads CASSYNRGRYGYTF. CDR3 nucleotides: TGTGCCAGCAGCTATAACAGGGGGCGCTATGGCTACACCTTC.

The CDR3: CSVEVGWGGLTNEQFF. CDR3 coding DNA: TGCAGCGTTGAAGTGGGATGGGGGGGCCTCACGAATGAGCAGTTCTTC. This sequence joins TRBV29-1 and TRBJ2-1; TRBD2 is a possible D gene (7 bases). Trimming took 1 base from V and 7 from J, leaving 20 bases between them. The CDR3 has 16 amino acids. Germline V gives CDR1 SQVTM, CDR2 ANQGSEA.

The chain carries TRBV6-6 and TRBJ2-7, with unresolved D. The CDR3 runs to 12 residues. The V gene's germline CDR1 is MNHNY and CDR2 SVGAGI (reference sequence). V lost 5 bases and J 0 bases, leaving 5 bases between the germline ends. The CDR3 sequence is CASSLHSYEQYF. In DNA, the CDR3 is TGTGCCAGCAGTCTACACTCCTACGAGCAGTACTTC.

V is TRBV2 and J is TRBJ1-5, with 10 bases identical to TRBD1. The V gene end was trimmed by 4 bases and the J gene end by 0 bases; junction bases not matched to a gene: 12. Germline V CDR1 and CDR2: SNHLY, FYNNEI. This CDR3 has 19 residues. This CDR3 is CASSGFGTGVDPSNQPQHF. CDR3 sequence (DNA): TGTGCCAGCAGTGGATTCGGGACAGGGGTGGATCCTAGCAATCAGCCCCAGCATTTT.

The rearrangement joins TRBV6-6 to TRBJ1-5; D is perhaps TRBD1 (5 bases). CDR3 size: 16 residues. Germline loops: CDR1 MNHNY, CDR2 SVGAGI (reference sequence). Trimming left V 4 bases short and J 2 bases short, with 15 bases between. For the CDR3, the DNA is TGTGCCAGCAGTTCCAACCCAATAGGGGGCAATCAGCCCCAGCATTTT. Translating it yields CASSSNPIGGNQPQHF.

The chain is built from TRBV6-6 and TRBJ2-7; 9 nucleotides line up with TRBD1. This CDR3 has 12 amino acids. Germline loops: CDR1 MNHNY, CDR2 SVGAGI (reference sequence). After removal of 4 bases from V and 5 bases from J, the junction contained 0 bases not matched to a gene. The CDR3 loop reads CASSWTGDEQYF. The CDR3 bases are TGTGCCAGCAGTTGGACAGGGGACGAGCAGTACTTC.

This chain joins TRBV7-9 and TRBJ1-1; D is undetermined. Germline assignment: CDR1 SEHNR and CDR2 FQNEAQ (reference sequence). V shed 3 bases and J shed 0 bases, with 8 bases lying between them. The CDR3 runs 14 residues. In DNA form, the CDR3 reads TGTGCCAGCAGCTTGATGGGAATGAACACTGAAGCTTTCTTT. The encoded protein is CASSLMGMNTEAFF.

The count of this clone is one. The genes are TRBV29-1 and TRBJ2-5; 7 nucleotides align to TRBD1. Germline assignment: CDR1 SQVTM and CDR2 ANQGSEA. The CDR3 runs to 13 residues. V trimming: 7 bases; J trimming: 3 bases; junction bases outside the gene matches: 8. The CDR3 region has the DNA TGCAGCGGTACCCGGGACAGAAAAGAGACCCAGTACTTC. Translation: CSGTRDRKETQYF.

CDR3 in amino acids: CASSYSWGSSGNTIYF. CDR3 sequence (DNA): TGTGCCAGCAGTTACTCATGGGGAAGCTCTGGAAACACCATATATTTT. The chain has TRBV6-5 and TRBJ1-3; D gene ambiguous. The CDR3 is 16 residues long. Germline loops: CDR1 MNHEY, CDR2 SVGAGI. The V end lost 0 bases, the J end lost 0 bases, and 9 bases lay between the germline ends.

The V call is TRBV18, the J call TRBJ2-7; D call uncertain. V was shortened by 1 base and J by 0 bases, with 1 base between the two germline ends. This CDR3 is 12 amino acids long. Germline values: CDR1 KGHSH, CDR2 LQKENI. The CDR3 here is CASSPHSYEQYF. In DNA form, the CDR3 reads TGTGCCAGCTCACCACACTCCTACGAGCAGTACTTC.

The CDR3 sequence: CASSFYPDYYNEQFF. The DNA of the CDR3 is TGTGCCAGCAGCTTCTACCCCGACTACTACAATGAGCAGTTCTTC. The V gene is TRBV7-9, the J gene TRBJ2-1, with a weak D call TRBD2 (5 bases). The CDR3 has 15 residues. Looked up from germline, CDR1 is SEHNR and CDR2 is FQNEAQ (reference sequence). Trimming took 3 bases from V and 3 from J, leaving 12 bases between them.

The chain couples TRBV7-9 to TRBJ1-1; D unresolved. V lost 1 base to trimming and J lost 2 bases, with 14 bases between them. The CDR3 has 16 residues. Germline CDR1 reads SEHNR; CDR2 reads FQNEAQ (reference sequence). CDR3 sequence: CASSLEPWIGNTEAFF. The CDR3 region has the DNA TGTGCCAGCAGCTTAGAGCCGTGGATAGGAAACACTGAAGCTTTCTTT.

The J gene is TRBJ2-7, the V gene TRBV9, with D tentatively TRBD1 (6 bases). Germline lookup yields CDR1 SGDLS and CDR2 YYNGEE. The V end lost 3 bases, the J end lost 2 bases, and 15 bases lay between the germline ends. The CDR3 runs 15 residues. The CDR3 DNA is TGTGCCAGCAGCGCGTCCGGGACACAGACCTACGAGCAGTACTTC. This translates into CASSASGTQTYEQYF.

The chain carries TRBV18 and TRBJ1-2, with a weak D call TRBD1 (6 bases). The CDR3 is 15 amino acids. Germline V lookup: CDR1 KGHSH, CDR2 LQKENI. Trimming removed 2 bases at V and 7 bases at J, with 17 bases between. CDR3 protein: CASSPFSGTNLGYTF. CDR3 DNA sequence: TGTGCCAGCTCACCATTTAGCGGGACAAATCTTGGCTACACCTTC.

The chain employs TRBV5-4 and TRBJ1-2; maybe TRBD1 (6 bases). V gave up 3 bases and J gave up 1 base, with 10 bases separating them. This CDR3 has 14 amino acids. Germline CDR1 is SGHNT and CDR2 is YYREEE (reference sequence). CDR3 amino acids: CASSSGQNNYGYTF. CDR3 DNA sequence: TGTGCCAGCAGCTCGGGACAAAATAACTATGGCTACACCTTC. Drawing the rest from reference TRBV5-4 and TRBJ1-2, the complete variable domain is ETGVTQSPTHLIKTRGQQVTLRCSSQSGHNTVSWYQQALGQGPQFIFQYYREEENGRGNFPPRFSGLQFPNYSSELNVNALELDDSALYLCASSSGQNNYGYTFGSGTRLTVV.

The chain couples TRBV13 to TRBJ2-7; D ambiguous. Trimming removed 0 bases at V and 3 bases at J, with 3 bases between. Germline lookup yields CDR1 PRHDT and CDR2 FYEKMQ (reference sequence). The CDR3 extends over 12 amino acids. Here the CDR3 DNA reads TGTGCCAGCAGCTTAGGGGGCTACGAGCAGTACTTC. Translation gives CASSLGGYEQYF.

CDR3 coding DNA: TGTGCCAGCAGTTCCCTTTATCCCCAGCATTTT. Translated: CASSSLYPQHF. The V and J genes are TRBV28 and TRBJ1-5; D is undetermined. V dropped 4 bases and J dropped 10 bases, with 8 bases sitting between them. The CDR3 is made up of 11 amino acids. The germline gives CDR1 MDHEN, CDR2 SYDVKM.

The chain recombines TRBV9 with TRBJ2-1; TRBD1 agrees at 9 bases. V trimming: 2 bases; J trimming: 2 bases; junction bases outside the gene matches: 2. This CDR3 has 15 residues. Germline assignment: CDR1 SGDLS and CDR2 YYNGEE. The CDR3 region has the DNA TGTGCCAGCAGCGTGGGACAGGGAACCTACAATGAGCAGTTCTTC. Protein product: CASSVGQGTYNEQFF.